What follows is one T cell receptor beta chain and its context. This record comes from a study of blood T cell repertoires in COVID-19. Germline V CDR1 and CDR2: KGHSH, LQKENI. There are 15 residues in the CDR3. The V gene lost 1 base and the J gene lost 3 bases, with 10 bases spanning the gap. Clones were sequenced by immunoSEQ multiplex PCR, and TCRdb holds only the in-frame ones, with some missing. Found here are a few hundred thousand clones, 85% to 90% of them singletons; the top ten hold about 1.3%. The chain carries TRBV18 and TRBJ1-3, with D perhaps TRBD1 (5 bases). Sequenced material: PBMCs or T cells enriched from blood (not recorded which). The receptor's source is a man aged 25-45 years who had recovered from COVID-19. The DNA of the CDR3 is TGTGCCAGCTCACCACAGGGGAAAGATGGAAACACCATATATTTT. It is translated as CASSPQGKDGNTIYF.